This T cell receptor beta chain was sequenced in a study of radiotherapy plus CTLA-4 blockade in lung cancer listed by TCRdb under 2018. In terms of the full investigation: Objective responses were observed in approximately 18% of enrolled patients, and disease control was achieved in 31%. Study-level results and caveats: The strongest predictors of response were reported to be early dynamic shifts in blood T cell clones along with a rise in serum interferon-beta following radiation. After treatment with radiotherapy and ipilimumab, TCR clones that came from tumors expanded in the peripheral blood.

Between the V and J ends, shortened by 2 bases and 2 bases respectively, the junction contains 9 bases. The CDR3 contains 14 residues, cysteine and phenylalanine counted. Kept here is only the CDR3 DNA, which spans 42 bases and is read in frame from base 1. For CDR1 and CDR2, the germline V gene (reference sequence) lists GTSNPN and SVGIG. Turning to this clone: The antigen it recognizes is unknown. One base away there is no much larger clone; base qualities are not given.

Library preparation used the immunoSEQ multiplex PCR assay. The immuneACCESS repertoire file appears here via TCRdb, limited to in-frame rearrangements. These files lack a portion of the clones; in checked studies, under half of the deficit traces to unresolved V genes, and the cause of the others is not known. Across this sample there are approximately 72,000 clones, with about 80% seen only once. The ten largest clonotypes hold 7% to 7.5% of the sample. Focal radiation therapy combined with CTLA-4 blockade (ipilimumab) was tested in patients with chemo-refractory metastatic non-small-cell lung cancer.

The sequencing used peripheral blood, collected from a patient treated with radiotherapy plus ipilimumab. The sequence was obtained from a human donor with non-small cell lung cancer who had a complete response to radiotherapy plus ipilimumab. In this chain, TRBV30 is recombined with TRBJ1-4; TRBD1 is possibly the D segment (5 matching bases). The CDR3 region has the sequence CAWSRTPTNEKLFF. The DNA reads as follows: TGTGCCTGGAGTAGGACACCTACTAATGAAAAACTGTTTTTT.